Presented here are 30 T cell receptor beta chains from one specimen sequenced in a study of CD8+CD57+ T cells in acquired aplastic anemia. The TCR beta profiling, which covered VDJ combination and CDR3 sequence, was carried out using genomic DNA as the template. TCRdb reprocessed the reads via MiXCR and lists one record per CDR3 protein. Among 200,000 to 250,000 distinct CDR3 sequences, 30% to 40% were seen once, and the ten largest hold 0.95% to 1.3%. The sequenced sample was sorted CD4+, CD8+, or CD8+CD57+ T cells (not recorded which) from PBMCs. The receptors here all came from a human donor in good health, serving as a control.

This clonotype was picked up many times. The rearrangement links TRBV25-1 to TRBJ2-5; D is possibly TRBD2 (5 bases). The germline V gene encodes CDR1 MGHDK and CDR2 SYGVNS. The CDR3 is 12 residues long. Deletions cut 2 bases from V and 9 bases from J, with 10 bases between. CDR3 residues: CASSEGPGAQYF. The CDR3, as DNA: TGTGCCAGCAGTGAAGGCCCCGGGGCCCAGTACTTC.

Comment on this clonotype: One junction end does not reproduce the germline sequence, and a read error may be involved. The chain has TRBV2 and TRBJ1-1, with D unresolved. The CDR3 has 11 residues. Per the germline V gene, CDR1 is SNHLY and CDR2 is FYNNEI. The CDR3 reads CASSMEASALF. The DNA for the CDR3 is TGTGCCAGCAGTATGGAGGCCAGCGCTCTCTTT.

This clonotype turned up a few times. The V call is TRBV6-1, the J call TRBJ1-2; D not certain. Trimming stripped 7 bases from V and 1 base from J, with 16 bases between. The CDR3 runs 15 residues. CDR1 is MNHNS, CDR2 SASEGT, per germline. CDR3 protein: CASTNPSTGNYGYTF. DNA for the CDR3: TGTGCCAGCACCAACCCCTCGACCGGTAACTATGGCTACACCTTC.

This clonotype was observed at least ten times. The chain combines TRBV4-1 with TRBJ2-7, with D tentatively TRBD1 (6 bases). CDR3 length: 14 amino acids. With 1 base removed from V and 0 bases from J, the gap between germline ends came to 7 bases. CDR1 and CDR2 from the germline V gene are MGHRA and YSYEKL. The CDR3 DNA reads TGCGCCAGCAGCCAAGGGACAGCCTCCTACGAGCAGTACTTC. Its protein is CASSQGTASYEQYF.

This rearrangement joins TRBV7-3 to TRBJ2-5; D remains unclear. Looked up from germline, CDR1 is SGHTA and CDR2 is FQGTGA. V was trimmed by 6 bases and J by 5 bases, leaving 16 bases between them. The CDR3 runs 14 residues. This CDR3 is CASSLSGSRETQYF. The DNA of the CDR3 is TGTGCCAGCAGTTTATCCGGGTCCCGGGAGACCCAGTACTTC.

This clonotype has a single count. The V and J genes are TRBV20-1 and TRBJ2-3, with 14 bases fitting TRBD2. Per the germline V gene, CDR1 is DFQATT and CDR2 is SNEGSKA (reference sequence). This CDR3 spans 18 amino acids. Trimming took 3 bases from V and 0 from J; bases not matched to a gene: 8. The CDR3 DNA is TGCAGTGCTAGCGGACTAGCGGGGGGCTGGTTTAGCACAGATACGCAGTATTTT. Translating gives CSASGLAGGWFSTDTQYF.

This clonotype was detected ten times or more. The J gene is TRBJ2-5, the V gene TRBV12-3 or TRBV12-4; weak D call: TRBD1 (6 bases). The CDR3 is made up of 15 amino acids. V was shortened by 5 bases and J by 3 bases, with 16 bases between the two germline ends. The chain's CDR3 is CASSPGTSGEETQYF. The CDR3 nucleotides read TGTGCCAGCAGTCCGGGGACCTCAGGGGAAGAGACCCAGTACTTC.

This clonotype was seen ten or more times. The chain employs TRBV5-1 and TRBJ1-6, with D tentatively TRBD1 (5 bases). The CDR3 is made up of 15 amino acids. Between the trimmed V and J ends, which lost 4 bases and 7 bases, there was a span of 15 bases. Germline CDR1 is SGHRS and CDR2 is YFSETQ. DNA of the CDR3: TGCGCCAGCAGCCCGGAGGGGTCGGTGAATTCACCCCTCCACTTT. Translation: CASSPEGSVNSPLHF.

This clonotype appeared a single time. V and J are TRBV7-6 and TRBJ1-2, with TRBD1 identical over 8 bases. Germline CDR1 SGHVS, CDR2 FNYEAQ. V trimming: 5 bases; J trimming: 4 bases; junction bases outside the gene matches: 6. This CDR3 is 14 amino acids long. CDR3: CASSVQGTGYGYTF. DNA for the CDR3: TGTGCCAGCAGCGTACAGGGGACAGGCTATGGCTACACCTTC.

This clonotype was picked up many times. The chain recombines TRBV19 with TRBJ1-1; the D gene is possibly TRBD1 (5 bases). Per germline, CDR1 LNHDA and CDR2 SQIVND (reference sequence). The V gene lost 3 bases and the J gene lost 0 bases, with 14 bases spanning the gap. The CDR3 is made up of 16 amino acids. CDR3 residues: CASSIGSGGMNTEAFF. Here the CDR3 DNA reads TGTGCCAGTAGTATCGGGTCGGGGGGAATGAACACTGAAGCTTTCTTT. Combining the CDR3 with reference TRBV19 and TRBJ1-1 gives the whole variable domain DGGITQSPKYLFRKEGQNVTLSCEQNLNHDAMYWYRQDPGQGLRLIYYSQIVNDFQKGDIAEGYSVSREKKESFPLTVTSAQKNPTAFYLCASSIGSGGMNTEAFFGQGTRLTVV.

CDR3 coding DNA: TGTGCCAGCGGTATATCAGGGGGGGCGAACACTGAAGCTTTCTTT. As protein: CASGISGGANTEAFF. The chain carries TRBV27 and TRBJ1-1, with 7 positions matching TRBD1. The CDR3 runs 15 residues. The germline CDR1 and CDR2 sequences are MNHEY and SMNVEV (reference sequence). V gave up 8 bases and J gave up 1 base; unmatched junction bases: 10.

This clonotype was seen only a few times. This chain joins TRBV6-5 and TRBJ2-1, with 7 bases matching TRBD2. Looked up from germline, CDR1 is MNHEY and CDR2 is SVGAGI. The CDR3 is 13 residues long. Germline trimming cut 4 bases from V and 9 bases from J; bases unmatched to any gene: 6. The CDR3 loop is CASSWGRAGEQFF. CDR3 nucleotide sequence: TGTGCCAGCAGTTGGGGGAGGGCCGGTGAGCAGTTCTTC.

CDR3 loop: CASSRDTGRNQPQHF. The DNA of the CDR3 is TGTGCCAGCAGCCGGGACACTGGAAGGAATCAGCCCCAGCATTTT. V usage is TRBV5-8 and J usage is TRBJ1-5, with a tentative D call TRBD1 (6 bases). CDR3 length: 15 residues. The V end was cut by 4 bases, the J end by 4 bases, with 15 bases between. CDR1 and CDR2 from the germline V gene are SGHTS and YDEGEE.

As regards this clonotype: A much larger clone lies a single base off, so this may be a read error. The DNA is left out, because the CDR3 cannot be placed on it with certainty; the CDR3 is given as TCRdb lists it. This sequence joins TRBV9 and TRBJ2-1; TRBD1 is taken as the D call from the table, unchecked against the DNA. Per germline, CDR1 SGDLS and CDR2 YYNGEE. The CDR3 has 14 residues if both end residues are counted. The CDR3 protein is CASSVGAGNNEQSF.

This clonotype was seen repeatedly, ten times or more. The chain couples TRBV20-1 to TRBJ2-7; 7 positions match TRBD1. This CDR3 comprises 16 residues. CDR1 and CDR2 (germline): DFQATT, SNEGSKA (reference sequence). Losses at the gene ends were 1 base for V and 6 bases for J; bases not matched to a gene: 15. CDR3 sequence reads: CSARVRQGVQNGEQYF. DNA of the CDR3: TGCAGTGCTAGAGTCAGACAGGGTGTTCAGAATGGCGAGCAGTACTTC.

This clonotype was counted many times. The chain couples TRBV2 to TRBJ1-5; 9 bases fit TRBD1. The CDR3 runs 18 residues. The ends lost 5 bases at V and 2 bases at J; junction bases unmatched: 13. CDR1 is SNHLY, CDR2 FYNNEI, per germline. CDR3 nucleotides: TGTGCCAGCAGTCCTCATGGACAGGGGAGTTATGGCAATCAGCCCCAGCATTTT. Amino acids: CASSPHGQGSYGNQPQHF.

A note on this clonotype: The germline gene is not matched at one end of the junction; a read error may be the cause. V gene TRBV2 combines with J gene TRBJ1-5; D remains ambiguous. CDR3 size: 13 residues. Germline lookup yields CDR1 SNHLY and CDR2 FYNNEI. This CDR3 reads CVSSESRNQPQHF. The CDR3 DNA reads as TGCGTCAGCAGTGAAAGTAGAAATCAGCCCCAGCATTTT.

The chain uses TRBV20-1 and TRBJ2-1, with 8 bases identical to TRBD2. This CDR3 is built from 16 residues. Per germline, CDR1 DFQATT and CDR2 SNEGSKA (reference sequence). Losses at the gene ends were 0 bases for V and 2 bases for J; bases not matched to a gene: 6. The CDR3 nucleotides are TGCAGTGCTAGAGATTTGAAGCGGGAGACCTACAATGAGCAGTTCTTC. Encoded protein: CSARDLKRETYNEQFF.

This sequence joins TRBV3-1 and TRBJ1-2, with D possibly TRBD1 on 6 matching bases. This CDR3 contains 14 residues. V shed 0 bases and J shed 7 bases, with 12 bases lying between them. CDR1 and CDR2 from the germline V gene are LGHDT and YNNKEL (reference sequence). DNA of the CDR3: TGTGCCAGCAGCCAAGATAGGGGGGGTGGTGGCTACACCTTC. Residues: CASSQDRGGGGYTF.

There are many counts of this clonotype. This chain links TRBV7-9 with TRBJ1-3; D is ambiguous. The CDR3 sequence is 14 residues long. V was shortened by 4 bases and J by 0 bases, with 7 bases between the two germline ends. Germline-derived CDR1 and CDR2 are SEHNR and FQNEAQ (reference sequence). The CDR3, as DNA: TGTGCCAGCAGCTCAACCTACTCTGGAAACACCATATATTTT. This sequence encodes CASSSTYSGNTIYF.

This chain links TRBV7-9 with TRBJ2-1; 10 bases match TRBD1. Germline V gene data show CDR1 as SEHNR and CDR2 as FQNEAQ (reference sequence). The CDR3 is 13 residues long. V was clipped by 5 bases and J by 7 bases; unmatched bases: 2. The CDR3 is CASSPGQGNEQFF. CDR3 nucleotides: TGTGCCAGCAGCCCGGGACAGGGGAATGAGCAGTTCTTC.

This clonotype was observed many times. The genes are TRBV7-9 and TRBJ2-5, with D unclear. V was shortened by 2 bases and J by 3 bases, with 7 bases between the two germline ends. The CDR3 has 13 residues. Germline CDR1 SEHNR, CDR2 FQNEAQ (reference sequence). The CDR3 spells CASSLWGEETQYF. The DNA for the CDR3 is TGTGCCAGCAGCTTATGGGGTGAAGAGACCCAGTACTTC.

This clonotype was counted many times. V usage is TRBV6-2 or TRBV6-3 and J usage is TRBJ2-7, with 8 bases fitting TRBD1. Germline lookup yields CDR1 MNHEY and CDR2 SVGEGT. The J segment lost 8 bases and the V segment lost 1 base, leaving 10 bases of the junction unmatched. The CDR3 is 15 residues long. For the CDR3, the DNA is TGTGCCAGCAGTTACTTCTTGGGACAGGAACTAAAGCAGTACTTC. This gives the protein CASSYFLGQELKQYF.

This clonotype was seen ten or more times. The J gene is TRBJ2-5, the V gene TRBV9, with a possible D match to TRBD2 (6 bases). CDR1 and CDR2 (germline): SGDLS, YYNGEE. V lost 4 bases and J lost 4, with 14 bases in between. The CDR3 extends over 14 amino acids. In DNA, the CDR3 is TGTGCCAGCAGCTCCCGGTTGGGAGGAGAGACCCAGTACTTC. It specifies CASSSRLGGETQYF. Supplemented by reference TRBV9 and TRBJ2-5, the full variable domain reads DSGVTQTPKHLITATGQRVTLRCSPRSGDLSVYWYQQSLDQGLQFLIQYYNGEERAKGNILERFSAQQFPDLHSELNLSSLELGDSALYFCASSSRLGGETQYFGPGTRLLVL.

This clonotype was picked up many times. The rearrangement links TRBV20-1 to TRBJ2-7; TRBD1 aligns across 9 bases. The CDR3 consists of 16 residues. The junction had 16 bases not matched to a gene; V was cut back by 4 bases and J by 6 bases. Germline V gives CDR1 DFQATT, CDR2 SNEGSKA (reference sequence). CDR3 coding DNA: TGCAGTGCTATCCGCCCTTCCGGGACAGGGCTTAGCGAGCAGTACTTC. This encodes CSAIRPSGTGLSEQYF.

This clonotype was detected many times. The V and J genes are TRBV6-5 and TRBJ2-5, with D perhaps TRBD2 (5 bases). The ends were cut back, 0 bases at V and 5 bases at J, with 10 bases in the middle. Germline-derived CDR1 and CDR2 are MNHEY and SVGAGI. This CDR3 is built from 14 residues. The CDR3 loop is CASSYSASLETQYF. The CDR3 region has the DNA TGTGCCAGCAGTTACTCGGCTAGCCTTGAGACCCAGTACTTC.

Ten or more counts support this clonotype. The V gene is TRBV2, the J gene TRBJ1-1, with 9 bases that match TRBD1. The CDR3 contains 12 residues. V dropped 10 bases and J dropped 8; count of bases not matched to a gene: 8. CDR1 and CDR2 (germline): SNHLY, FYNNEI. In DNA form, the CDR3 reads TGTGCCATACTACAGGGGGCTTGGGAAGCTTTCTTT. It translates to CAILQGAWEAFF.

The chain combines TRBV7-2 with TRBJ2-7; no definite D call. V lost 2 bases to trimming and J lost 5 bases, with 13 bases between them. The CDR3 spans 14 residues. Per the germline V gene, CDR1 is SGHTA and CDR2 is FQGNSA. This chain's CDR3 is CASSLLGQNHEQYF. DNA for the CDR3: TGTGCCAGCAGCTTATTAGGCCAGAACCACGAGCAGTACTTC.

This rearrangement joins TRBV25-1 to TRBJ2-5; maybe TRBD1 (5 bases). Trimming removed 7 bases from V and 1 base from J, with 10 bases in between. CDR1 is MGHDK and CDR2 is SYGVNS in the germline V gene. This CDR3 region has 13 residues. CDR3 coding DNA: TGTGCCAGCACAGGGCGAACCCAAGAGACCCAGTACTTC. Translated, it gives CASTGRTQETQYF.

J is TRBJ1-1 and V is TRBV3-1; no firm D call. With 0 bases removed from V and 11 bases from J, the gap between germline ends came to 16 bases. The germline CDR1 and CDR2 sequences are LGHDT and YNNKEL (reference sequence). The CDR3 contains 14 residues. The DNA for the CDR3 is TGTGCCAGCAGCCAAGAATCGGGGAGTATTGGGGCTTTCTTT. As protein: CASSQESGSIGAFF.